This TCR beta chain originates from a study of blood T cell repertoires in COVID-19. At the level of the study: Acute and convalescent COVID-19 samples came from the United States, Italy and Spain. T cells, B-cell-depleted T cells, or PBMCs provided the cDNA or gDNA that served as material.

Enrollees, about 18 to 95 years old, lived in about two dozen US areas. Per the original data handling: Cell counts per sample came from amplifying reference gene primers. The data were produced by immunoSEQ multiplex PCR, yet TCRdb's version contains in-frame clones alone and is incomplete. That table supplies the V and J calls and clone size; D and trimming were determined from the DNA. The sample lists around 250,000 clones; approximately 90% were seen once. This clonotype originated in a human donor in a cohort exposed to, infected with or recovered from COVID-19 (not recorded which). The donor label of this sample is uncertain. Sequencing used PBMCs or T cells enriched from blood (not recorded which).

The CDR3 sequence is CATRQGGPYEQYF. The CDR3, as DNA: TGTGCCACTCGCCAAGGGGGTCCCTACGAGCAGTACTTC. This chain connects TRBV6-6 to TRBJ2-7, with D tentatively TRBD1 (6 bases). V was trimmed by 10 bases and J by 2 bases, leaving 15 bases between them. The CDR3 spans 13 residues. Germline values: CDR1 MNHNY, CDR2 SVGAGI (reference sequence).